This T cell receptor beta chain was profiled in a study of CD8 T cells in Susac syndrome. CD8+ and CD4+ T cells circulating in blood were sequenced for TCR beta. Relapsing-remitting disease, either stable or active, was present in the treatment-naive patients who were the multiple sclerosis controls. Reverse transcription used about 0.45 to 1 ug RNA and random hexamers. TCRdb processed the immunoSEQ multiplex PCR reads anew with MiXCR; each CDR3 protein has one entry. The sample consists of around 200,000 distinct CDR3 sequences, approximately 95% of them appearing once. This TCR derives from a human donor with multiple sclerosis. The sample was CD4+ T cells from PBMCs.

This CDR3 is CSVGREPGRESRGYTF. As DNA, the CDR3 is TGCAGCGTTGGAAGGGAGCCCGGCAGGGAAAGTCGTGGCTACACCTTC. The genes are TRBV29-1 and TRBJ1-2; D possibly corresponds to TRBD1 (5 bases). V was pared by 4 bases and J by 7 bases, with 25 bases between. Per the germline V gene, CDR1 is SQVTM and CDR2 is ANQGSEA. This CDR3 spans 16 amino acids.